This is a list of T cell receptor beta chains from one sample in a study of blood T cell repertoires in COVID-19. Measured with immunoSEQ multiplex PCR; TCRdb has only the in-frame clones, and not every one. The sample consists of about 170,000 clones, approximately 84% of them appearing once. Specimen: peripheral blood. Source of these receptors: an elderly woman with COVID-19, enrolled during active disease. CDR3s include the opening cysteine and the closing phenylalanine or tryptophan. D genes are given only for firm matches.

.	TRBV5-1	TRBJ2-3	CASSPGHLALSTDTQYF	TGCGCCAGCAGCCCAGGCCATCTAGCGCTGAGCACAGATACGCAGTATTTT
TRBD2	TRBV7-3	TRBJ2-2	CASSPLAGGPNTGELFF	TGTGCCAGCAGCCCCTTAGCGGGAGGGCCGAACACCGGGGAGCTGTTTTTT
.	TRBV19	TRBJ2-5	CASSQREETQYF	TGTGCCAGTAGCCAGAGGGAAGAGACCCAGTACTTC
.	TRBV5-6	TRBJ1-6	CASSLSGVGTHNSPLHF	TGTGCCAGCAGCCTATCAGGGGTGGGGACCCATAATTCACCCCTCCACTTT
.	TRBV12-3/TRBV12-4	TRBJ2-3	CASSLPGTDTQYF	TGTGCCAGCAGTTTACCGGGCACAGATACGCAGTATTTT
.	TRBV12-3/TRBV12-4	TRBJ1-2	CASSLGRASGYTF	TGTGCCAGCAGTTTGGGCAGGGCGAGCGGCTACACCTTC
.	TRBV18	TRBJ2-3	CASSPSAGSTDTQYF	TGTGCCAGCTCACCTAGCGCTGGTAGCACAGATACGCAGTATTTT
.	TRBV5-6	TRBJ2-3	CASSRRERVTDTQYF	TGTGCCAGCAGTCGCCGGGAAAGGGTTACAGATACGCAGTATTTT
.	TRBV6-5	TRBJ2-1	CASRRGDRTYNEQFF	TGTGCCAGCAGGAGGGGGGACAGAACCTACAATGAGCAGTTCTTC
.	TRBV5-1	TRBJ2-7	CASSKGAYEQYF	TGCGCCAGCAGCAAGGGGGCCTACGAGCAGTACTTC